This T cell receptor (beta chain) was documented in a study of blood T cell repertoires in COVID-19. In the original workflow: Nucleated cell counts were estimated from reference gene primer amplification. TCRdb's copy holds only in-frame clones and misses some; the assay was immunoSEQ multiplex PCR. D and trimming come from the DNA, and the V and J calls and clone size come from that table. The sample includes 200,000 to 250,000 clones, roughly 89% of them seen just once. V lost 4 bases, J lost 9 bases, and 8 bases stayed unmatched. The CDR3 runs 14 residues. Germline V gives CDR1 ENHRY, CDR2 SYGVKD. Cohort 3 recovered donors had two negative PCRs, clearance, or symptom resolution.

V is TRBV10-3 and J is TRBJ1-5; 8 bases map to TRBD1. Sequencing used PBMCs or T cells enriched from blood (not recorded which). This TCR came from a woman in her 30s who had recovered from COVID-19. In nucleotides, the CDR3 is TGTGCCATCAGTGGGACAGGGCGAGCGAGGCCCCAGCATTTT. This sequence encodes CAISGTGRARPQHF.